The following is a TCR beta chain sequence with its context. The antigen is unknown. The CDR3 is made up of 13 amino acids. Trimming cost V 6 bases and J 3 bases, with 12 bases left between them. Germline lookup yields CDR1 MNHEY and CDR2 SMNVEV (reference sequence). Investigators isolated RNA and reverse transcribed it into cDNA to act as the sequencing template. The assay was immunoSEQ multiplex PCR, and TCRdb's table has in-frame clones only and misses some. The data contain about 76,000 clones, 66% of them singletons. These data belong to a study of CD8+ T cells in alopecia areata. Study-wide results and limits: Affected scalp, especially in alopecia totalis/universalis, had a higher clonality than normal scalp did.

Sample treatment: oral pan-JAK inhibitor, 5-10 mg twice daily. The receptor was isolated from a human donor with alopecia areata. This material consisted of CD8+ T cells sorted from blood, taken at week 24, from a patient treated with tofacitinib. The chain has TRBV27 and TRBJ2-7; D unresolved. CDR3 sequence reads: CASSTGPGYEQYF. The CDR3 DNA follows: TGTGCCAGCAGCACTGGACCCGGCTACGAGCAGTACTTC.